The next 7 T cell receptor beta chains were all read from a single sample in a study of blood T cell repertoires in COVID-19. Method: immunoSEQ multiplex PCR; TCRdb's copy keeps in-frame clones and lacks some. This sample has nearly 350,000 clones; roughly 90% occur once, and the top ten carry about 6.7%. Sequenced material: peripheral blood. These receptor sequences come from a woman between 65 and 79 years old with COVID-19, enrolled during active disease.

The chain recombines TRBV7-2 with TRBJ2-5, with 9 bases that match TRBD1. Per germline, CDR1 SGHTA and CDR2 FQGNSA. This CDR3 is built from 14 residues. V trimming: 6 bases; J trimming: 4 bases; junction bases outside the gene matches: 6. The CDR3 sequence is CASRRDRATETQYF. The CDR3 DNA is TGTGCCAGCAGGAGGGACAGGGCGACAGAGACCCAGTACTTC.

The CDR3 region has the DNA TGTGCCAGCAGCTTTGGGCGGGGACCCCTCTCTGGAAACACCATATATTTT. Protein product: CASSFGRGPLSGNTIYF. The chain links TRBV11-2 to TRBJ1-3, with a weak D call TRBD1 (5 bases). Germline CDR1 and CDR2: SGHAT and FQNNGV. Trimming took 3 bases from V and 0 from J, leaving 15 bases between them. This CDR3 spans 17 amino acids. The whole variable domain, remainder taken from reference TRBV11-2 and TRBJ1-3, is EAGVAQSPRYKIIEKRQSVAFWCNPISGHATLYWYQQILGQGPKLLIQFQNNGVVDDSQLPKDRFSAERLKGVDSTLKIQPAKLEDSAVYLCASSFGRGPLSGNTIYFGEGSWLTVV.

The chain uses TRBV27 and TRBJ1-1; no reliable D call. In germline, CDR1 is MNHEY, CDR2 SMNVEV (reference sequence). V lost 0 bases and J 5 bases, leaving 13 bases between the germline ends. The CDR3 extends over 15 amino acids. The CDR3 protein is CASSLSEGAETEAFF. The CDR3 DNA is TGTGCCAGCAGTTTATCGGAGGGTGCTGAAACTGAAGCTTTCTTT.

DNA for the CDR3: TGTGCCAGCCTCCAGGGACAGGGGGCGCATGGCTACACCTTC. Translation: CASLQGQGAHGYTF. V is TRBV18 and J is TRBJ1-2, with 12 bases matching TRBD1. The CDR3 has 14 amino acids. Germline CDR1 is KGHSH and CDR2 is LQKENI. The trim removed 8 bases at V and 6 bases at J, leaving 7 bases unmatched.

The chain couples TRBV5-1 to TRBJ1-6; no reliable D call. Germline V gives CDR1 SGHRS, CDR2 YFSETQ. The CDR3 loop spans 14 amino acids. The V end was cut by 0 bases, the J end by 3 bases, with 4 bases between. The CDR3 here is CASSLESYNSPLHF. The CDR3 DNA reads as TGCGCCAGCAGCTTGGAGAGCTATAATTCACCCCTCCACTTT. Complete variable domain (other parts from reference TRBV5-1 and TRBJ1-6): KAGVTQTPRYLIKTRGQQVTLSCSPISGHRSVSWYQQTPGQGLQFLFEYFSETQRNKGNFPGRFSGRQFSNSRSEMNVSTLELGDSALYLCASSLESYNSPLHFGNGTRLTVT.

The rearrangement links TRBV27 to TRBJ1-1; maybe TRBD1 (5 bases). Per germline, CDR1 MNHEY and CDR2 SMNVEV (reference sequence). V gave up 3 bases and J gave up 0 bases, with 8 bases separating them. This CDR3 is built from 14 residues. The CDR3 DNA sequence: TGTGCCAGCAGTTTGACAGCTATGAACACTGAAGCTTTCTTT. Translated, it gives CASSLTAMNTEAFF.

The V gene is TRBV5-8, the J gene TRBJ1-6, with D perhaps TRBD1 (5 bases). Trimming cost V 3 bases and J 7 bases, with 23 bases left between them. The CDR3 covers 18 residues. The germline V gene has CDR1 SGHTS and CDR2 YDEGEE. Here the CDR3 DNA reads TGTGCCAGCAGCTCCGGATGGGGGGGGGTGTTAGAGAATTCACCCCTCCACTTT. Amino acids: CASSSGWGGVLENSPLHF.